This T cell receptor beta chain was sequenced for a study of Graves' ophthalmopathy and Graves' hyperthyroidism. RNA transcripts were the source from which TCR beta CDR3 regions were amplified. After a first-round RT-PCR with HTBI primers, a second-round multiplex PCR was run. TCRdb re-analysed the multiplex PCR reads in MiXCR, keeping a single row per CDR3 protein. Among about 740,000 distinct CDR3 sequences listed, 40% were seen once. In this sample, this clonotype turned up a few times. Its antigen remains unknown. The CDR3 sequence is 16 residues long. V was clipped by 8 bases and J by 5 bases, with 21 bases between them. Per the germline V gene, CDR1 is KGHDR and CDR2 is SFDVKD. General observations from the study: The model predicted progression of ophthalmopathy with a sensitivity of roughly 66%, and its specificity was about 76%. Among thyroid clonotypes expanded above 0.001 frequency, most also appeared in blood.

This TCR was sampled from an adult man with Graves' ophthalmopathy. The sequencing sample was made of peripheral blood. The chain recombines TRBV24-1 with TRBJ1-5, with a possible D match to TRBD1 (5 bases). For the CDR3, the DNA is TGTGCCACCAATCCAGGGACGAACACCGGGGATCAGCCCCAGCATTTT. It codes for CATNPGTNTGDQPQHF.